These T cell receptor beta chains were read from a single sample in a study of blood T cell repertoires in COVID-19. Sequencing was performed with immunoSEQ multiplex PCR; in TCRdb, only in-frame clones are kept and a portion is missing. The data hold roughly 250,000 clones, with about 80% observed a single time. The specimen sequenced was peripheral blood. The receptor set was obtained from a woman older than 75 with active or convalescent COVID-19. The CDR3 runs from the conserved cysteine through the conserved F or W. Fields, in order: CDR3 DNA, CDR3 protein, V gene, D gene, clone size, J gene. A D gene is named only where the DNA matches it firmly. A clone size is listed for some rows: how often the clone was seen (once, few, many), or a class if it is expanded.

DNA: TGTGCCAGCTCACCCACGGTCTGGAGGGCATGGGACACTGAAGCTTTCTTT
CDR3: CASSPTVWRAWDTEAFF
V: TRBV18
D: .
size: .
J: TRBJ1-1

DNA: TGTGCCAGCAGGTTACAGGCAACTAATGAAAAACTGTTTTTT
CDR3: CASRLQATNEKLFF
V: TRBV6-5
D: .
size: once
J: TRBJ1-4

DNA: TGTGCCAGCAGCTTAGGGGGACTAGATCTTGGTGAGCAGTTCTTC
CDR3: CASSLGGLDLGEQFF
V: TRBV7-8
D: TRBD2
size: .
J: TRBJ2-1

DNA: TGTGCCTGGAGTATAGGGACAGTACCCTACGAGCAGTACTTC
CDR3: CAWSIGTVPYEQYF
V: TRBV30
D: TRBD1
size: .
J: TRBJ2-7

DNA: TGTGCCAGCAGCAGGGGATGGGGCTATAGCAATCAGCCCCAGCATTTT
CDR3: CASSRGWGYSNQPQHF
V: TRBV5-6
D: .
size: .
J: TRBJ1-5

DNA: TGCGCCAGCAGCTTGGTGGCAGGGGCAACCGGGGAGCTGTTTTTT
CDR3: CASSLVAGATGELFF
V: TRBV5-1
D: .
size: .
J: TRBJ2-2

DNA: TGTGCCAGCAGTGAGTTCGGGACTGGGAACTACGAGCAGTACTTC
CDR3: CASSEFGTGNYEQYF
V: TRBV2
D: .
size: few
J: TRBJ2-7

DNA: TGTGCCAGCAGCCAAGGGCCAGGGGGAGTCTACGAGCAGTACTTC
CDR3: CASSQGPGGVYEQYF
V: TRBV3-1/TRBV3-2
D: TRBD1
size: .
J: TRBJ2-7

DNA: TGTGCCAGCAGCCACGGGGGTCTCAACACCGGGGAGCTGTTTTTT
CDR3: CASSHGGLNTGELFF
V: TRBV3-1/TRBV3-2
D: .
size: few
J: TRBJ2-2

DNA: TGTGCCAGCAGCTTAACGGGGAGGGACACAGATACGCAGTATTTT
CDR3: CASSLTGRDTDTQYF
V: TRBV7-9
D: TRBD2
size: .
J: TRBJ2-3

DNA: TGTGCCAGCAGCCCGACAGGAGATACGCAGTATTTT
CDR3: CASSPTGDTQYF
V: TRBV7-9
D: .
size: .
J: TRBJ2-3

DNA: TGTGCCAGCAGCGTAGCCTGGGAGGGTGAGCAGTTCTTC
CDR3: CASSVAWEGEQFF
V: TRBV9
D: TRBD2
size: .
J: TRBJ2-1

DNA: TGTGCCACCCCAGTTCTGGCCGGGGAGCTGTTTTTT
CDR3: CATPVLAGELFF
V: TRBV11-2
D: .
size: .
J: TRBJ2-2

DNA: TGTGCCAGTAGTATGGACAGCAACTATGGCTACACCTTC
CDR3: CASSMDSNYGYTF
V: TRBV19
D: .
size: .
J: TRBJ1-2

DNA: TGTGCCAGCAGCTCACTAGCGGGGGGGCTTGTTGAGCAGTTCTTC
CDR3: CASSSLAGGLVEQFF
V: TRBV3-1/TRBV3-2
D: TRBD2
size: .
J: TRBJ2-1

DNA: TGTGCCAGCAGCCCCCTCGGAAACACCATATATTTT
CDR3: CASSPLGNTIYF
V: TRBV14
D: .
size: .
J: TRBJ1-3

DNA: TGCGCCAGCAGCAGGGAGGGCTCCTCCTACGAGCAGTACTTC
CDR3: CASSREGSSYEQYF
V: TRBV5-1
D: TRBD2
size: .
J: TRBJ2-7

DNA: TGTGCCTGGAGCGGACAGGGTCATCAGCCCCAGCATTTT
CDR3: CAWSGQGHQPQHF
V: TRBV30
D: TRBD1
size: .
J: TRBJ1-5

DNA: TGTGCCAGCAGCTTGGCGGGGGGCCTGAACACTGAAGCTTTCTTT
CDR3: CASSLAGGLNTEAFF
V: TRBV5-4
D: .
size: .
J: TRBJ1-1

DNA: TGTGCCAGCAGTTCCCAGGGGAACCCTGGGGCCAACGTCCTGACTTTC
CDR3: CASSSQGNPGANVLTF
V: TRBV28
D: .
size: .
J: TRBJ2-6

DNA: TGTGCCAGTAGTATATCAGGGATCGCCTACGAGCAGTACTTC
CDR3: CASSISGIAYEQYF
V: TRBV19
D: .
size: .
J: TRBJ2-7

DNA: TGTGCCAGCAGTTTAGGAGCAGGGTTTTATGGCTACACCTTC
CDR3: CASSLGAGFYGYTF
V: TRBV28
D: .
size: .
J: TRBJ1-2

DNA: TGTGCCAGCAGTTTACCGATTCGGGGTCACGAGCAGTACTTC
CDR3: CASSLPIRGHEQYF
V: TRBV28
D: .
size: few
J: TRBJ2-7

DNA: TGCGCCAGCAGTCCCTCCGAGCAGACCCAGTACTTC
CDR3: CASSPSEQTQYF
V: TRBV10-2
D: .
size: .
J: TRBJ2-5

DNA: TGTGCCAGCAGCTTAACCTCGACTCAAGAGACCCAGTACTTC
CDR3: CASSLTSTQETQYF
V: TRBV11-2
D: .
size: .
J: TRBJ2-5

DNA: TGTGCCAGCAGCTTAGCGGGGGGGGGCACTGAAGCTTTCTTT
CDR3: CASSLAGGGTEAFF
V: TRBV11-2
D: .
size: .
J: TRBJ1-1

DNA: TGTGCCAGCAGCTTAGGACAGGGGTGGAACACTGAAGCTTTCTTT
CDR3: CASSLGQGWNTEAFF
V: TRBV7-9
D: TRBD1
size: .
J: TRBJ1-1

DNA: TGTGCCATCAGTGAGCCGACAGGGACTGGTTATGGCTACACCTTC
CDR3: CAISEPTGTGYGYTF
V: TRBV10-3
D: TRBD1
size: .
J: TRBJ1-2

DNA: TGCAGCGTGGCCGGCAGGCCGGGGGGGAACACTGAAGCTTTCTTT
CDR3: CSVAGRPGGNTEAFF
V: TRBV29-1
D: .
size: .
J: TRBJ1-1

DNA: TGTGCCAGCAGTTATGGTCAGGGGAGCGTCGGCTACACCTTC
CDR3: CASSYGQGSVGYTF
V: TRBV6-6
D: .
size: once
J: TRBJ1-2

DNA: TGCGCCAGCAGCTCCCTTCTTACAGGGGGCGCTTTCCACGAGCAGTACTTC
CDR3: CASSSLLTGGAFHEQYF
V: TRBV5-1
D: TRBD1
size: few
J: TRBJ2-7

DNA: TGTGCCAGCATGAGTCGCAGGGGAAACACCGGGGAGCTGTTTTTT
CDR3: CASMSRRGNTGELFF
V: TRBV6-5
D: .
size: .
J: TRBJ2-2

DNA: TGTGCCAGCAGTCAGGGACTAGCGGGAGGGGGGGAGACCCAGTACTTC
CDR3: CASSQGLAGGGETQYF
V: TRBV6-2/TRBV6-3
D: TRBD2
size: .
J: TRBJ2-5

DNA: TGTGCCAGCAGCTTGGCGGGAGCAACAGATACGCAGTATTTT
CDR3: CASSLAGATDTQYF
V: TRBV5-4
D: .
size: .
J: TRBJ2-3

DNA: TGTGCCAGCAGCCTCACCTTAAGGGGGTACACTGAAGCTTTCTTT
CDR3: CASSLTLRGYTEAFF
V: TRBV11-2
D: .
size: few
J: TRBJ1-1

DNA: TGTGCCAGCACCACACCTACAAGGGGGCGTGAAAAACTGTTTTTT
CDR3: CASTTPTRGREKLFF
V: TRBV28
D: TRBD1
size: once
J: TRBJ1-4

DNA: TGTGCCAGCACCTTGGGATTACAGGGACGCGGCTACACCTTC
CDR3: CASTLGLQGRGYTF
V: TRBV11-2
D: .
size: .
J: TRBJ1-2

DNA: TGCGCCAGCAGCCAAGGGGCTAGCGGGAGGAATGAGCAGTTCTTC
CDR3: CASSQGASGRNEQFF
V: TRBV4-1
D: TRBD2
size: .
J: TRBJ2-1

DNA: TGTGCCAGCAGTCCAACACAGGTTTGGGGAAACTATGGCTACACCTTC
CDR3: CASSPTQVWGNYGYTF
V: TRBV27
D: .
size: .
J: TRBJ1-2

DNA: TGTGCCAGCAGAATGGGGGAGGGACCCACCTACGAGCAGTACTTC
CDR3: CASRMGEGPTYEQYF
V: TRBV6-5
D: TRBD2
size: .
J: TRBJ2-7

DNA: TGTGCCAGCAGCGGAGGGCCCATACTACCGCGGGGGGCGCTTATCTATGAGCAGTTCTTC
CDR3: CASSGGPILPRGALIYEQFF
V: TRBV6-6
D: TRBD2
size: .
J: TRBJ2-1

DNA: TGTGCCAGCAGCTTGGAATTACGGAGGAGGAATGAAAAACTGTTTTTT
CDR3: CASSLELRRRNEKLFF
V: TRBV5-5
D: .
size: .
J: TRBJ1-4

DNA: TGCAGTGCTAGTAGAGGAGTCAATCAGCCCCAGCATTTT
CDR3: CSASRGVNQPQHF
V: TRBV20-1
D: .
size: few
J: TRBJ1-5

DNA: TGCGCCAGCAGCTTGGGCACAGAATTCTCGACGGGAACCTTC
CDR3: CASSLGTEFSTGTF
V: TRBV5-1
D: .
size: .
J: TRBJ1-2

DNA: TGCAGCGTCGGTAACAGGGAAGGGGCCCAGTACTTC
CDR3: CSVGNREGAQYF
V: TRBV29-1
D: .
size: .
J: TRBJ2-5